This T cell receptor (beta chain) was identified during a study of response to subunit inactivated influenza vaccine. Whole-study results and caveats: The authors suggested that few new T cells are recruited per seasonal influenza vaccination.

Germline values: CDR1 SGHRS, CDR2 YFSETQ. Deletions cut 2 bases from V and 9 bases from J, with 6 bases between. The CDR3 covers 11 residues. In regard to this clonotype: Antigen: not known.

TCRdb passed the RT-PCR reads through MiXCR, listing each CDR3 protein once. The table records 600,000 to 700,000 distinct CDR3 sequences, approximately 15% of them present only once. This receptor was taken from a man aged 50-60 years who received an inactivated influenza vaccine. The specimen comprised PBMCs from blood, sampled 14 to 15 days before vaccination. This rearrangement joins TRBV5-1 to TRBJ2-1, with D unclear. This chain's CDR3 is CASSLNSEQFF. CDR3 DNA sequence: TGCGCCAGCAGCTTAAATAGTGAGCAGTTCTTC.